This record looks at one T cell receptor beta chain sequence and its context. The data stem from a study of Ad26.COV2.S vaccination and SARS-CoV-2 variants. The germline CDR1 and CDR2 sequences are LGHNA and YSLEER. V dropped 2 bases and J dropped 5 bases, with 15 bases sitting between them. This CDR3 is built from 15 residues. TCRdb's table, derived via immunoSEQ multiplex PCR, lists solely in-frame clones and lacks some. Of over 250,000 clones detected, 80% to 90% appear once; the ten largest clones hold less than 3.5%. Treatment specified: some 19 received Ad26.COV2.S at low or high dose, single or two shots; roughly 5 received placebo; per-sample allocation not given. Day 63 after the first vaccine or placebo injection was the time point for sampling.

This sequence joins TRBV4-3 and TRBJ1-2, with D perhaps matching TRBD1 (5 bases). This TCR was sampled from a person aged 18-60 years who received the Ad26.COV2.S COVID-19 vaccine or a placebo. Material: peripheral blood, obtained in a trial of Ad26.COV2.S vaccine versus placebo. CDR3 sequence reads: CASSQFGGGIYGYTF. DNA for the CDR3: TGCGCCAGCAGCCAATTCGGTGGGGGAATATATGGCTACACCTTC.